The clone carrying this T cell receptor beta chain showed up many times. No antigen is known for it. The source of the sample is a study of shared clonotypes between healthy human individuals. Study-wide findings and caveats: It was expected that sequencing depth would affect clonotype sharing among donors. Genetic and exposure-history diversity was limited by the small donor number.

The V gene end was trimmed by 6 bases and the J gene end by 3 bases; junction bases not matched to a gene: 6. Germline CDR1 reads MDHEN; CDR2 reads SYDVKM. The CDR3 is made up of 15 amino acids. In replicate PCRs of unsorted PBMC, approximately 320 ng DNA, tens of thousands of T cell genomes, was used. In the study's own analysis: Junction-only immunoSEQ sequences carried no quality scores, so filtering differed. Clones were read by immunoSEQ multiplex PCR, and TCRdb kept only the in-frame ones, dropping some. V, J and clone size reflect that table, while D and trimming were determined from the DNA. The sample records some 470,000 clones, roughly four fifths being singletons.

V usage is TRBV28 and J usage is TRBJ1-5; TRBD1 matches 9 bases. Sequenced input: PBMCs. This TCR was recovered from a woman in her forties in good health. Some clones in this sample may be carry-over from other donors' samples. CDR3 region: CASSPGQGYNQPQHF. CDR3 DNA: TGTGCCAGCAGCCCGGGACAGGGCTACAATCAGCCCCAGCATTTT.